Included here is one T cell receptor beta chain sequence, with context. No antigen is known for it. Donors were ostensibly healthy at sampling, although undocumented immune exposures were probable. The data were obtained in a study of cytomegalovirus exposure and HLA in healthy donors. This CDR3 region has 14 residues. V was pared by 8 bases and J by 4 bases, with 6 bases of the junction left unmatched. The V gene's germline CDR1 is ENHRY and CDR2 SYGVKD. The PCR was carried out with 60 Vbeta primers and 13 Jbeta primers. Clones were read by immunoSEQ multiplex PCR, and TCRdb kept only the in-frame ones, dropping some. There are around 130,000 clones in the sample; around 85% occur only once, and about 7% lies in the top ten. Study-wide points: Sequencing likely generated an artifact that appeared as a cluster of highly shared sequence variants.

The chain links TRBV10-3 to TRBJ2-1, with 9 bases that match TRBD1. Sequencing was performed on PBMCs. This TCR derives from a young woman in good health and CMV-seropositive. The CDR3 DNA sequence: TGTGCCATCGCTGGCGGACAGGGGTACAATGAGCAGTTCTTC. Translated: CAIAGGQGYNEQFF.